The source of this T cell receptor beta chain is a study of technical replicates of blood from a few donors. The method was immunoSEQ multiplex PCR; TCRdb's version includes in-frame clones alone and lacks a portion of them. This sample has fewer than 60,000 clones, with about 94% found just once. This CDR3 region has 14 residues. The V end was cut by 0 bases, the J end by 0 bases, with 6 bases between. Germline CDR1 PRHDT, CDR2 FYEKMQ (reference sequence). The receptor was isolated from a human donor in good health. Some clones in this sample may be carry-over from other donors' samples. The material sequenced was PBMCs. V and J are TRBV13 and TRBJ2-7; no firm D call. This chain's CDR3 is CASSLGRYSYEQYF. As DNA, the CDR3 is TGTGCCAGCAGCTTAGGCAGGTACTCCTACGAGCAGTACTTC.